This T cell receptor beta chain was identified during a study of beta chain features in type 1 diabetes. Reverse transcribing all isolated RNA meant expressed TCRB transcripts were sequenced. TCRdb's copy holds only in-frame clones and misses some; the assay was immunoSEQ multiplex PCR. The sample includes under 850,000 clones, around an eighth seen only once; the top ten take approximately 0.02%. There are 15 residues in the CDR3. Per the germline V gene, CDR1 is MNHEY and CDR2 is SVGAGI. The trim removed 6 bases at V and 2 bases at J, leaving 2 bases unmatched. With regard to this clone: Its antigen is unknown.

Study conclusions and caveats: At VDJ recombination sites, type 1 diabetes patients had fewer insertions and more deleted nucleotides. When Type 1 diabetes patients were examined, their TCRB CDR3s proved moderately but significantly shorter in all four CD4+ subsets.

The sequence was collected from a man aged 18 to 29 with type 1 diabetes. This rearrangement joins TRBV6-5 to TRBJ2-5, with 14 bases aligning to TRBD2. The sample comprised naive CD4+ T cells from blood. CDR3 protein: CASRGLAGGQETQYF. In DNA, the CDR3 is TGTGCCAGCAGAGGACTAGCGGGAGGTCAAGAGACCCAGTACTTC.